This T cell receptor beta chain was found in a study of blood T cells in healthy people across ages. Regarding the study as a whole: Long-lived donors carried more naive CD4+ cells and greater diversity than aged donors.

CDR3 length: 16 residues. CDR1 SGHTA and CDR2 FQGNSA come from the germline V gene. With V trimmed by 5 bases and J by 4 bases, 9 bases remained unmatched. Using a J-beta primer mix together with a sample-barcoded 5' primer, a second PCR was run for about 6 to 11 cycles. One entry per CDR3 protein results from TCRdb running MiXCR on the 5' RACE reads. The sample shows hundreds of thousands of distinct CDR3 sequences, approximately 30% of them seen only once. This clonotype has ten or more counts. What it binds is unknown. Samples each yielded at least 6 micrograms of total RNA. This clonotype originated in a woman of 80 years or more in good health. The genes are TRBV7-2 and TRBJ2-1; 9 bases are a match to TRBD2. The sequenced material came from blood. CDR3 nucleotide sequence: TGTGCCAGCAGCCCCGTAGGCGGGGGGGCTTACAATGAGCAGTTCTTC. It yields the protein CASSPVGGGAYNEQFF. The whole variable domain, remainder taken from reference TRBV7-2 and TRBJ2-1, is GAGVSQSPSNKVTEKGKDVELRCDPISGHTALYWYRQSLGQGLEFLIYFQGNSAPDKSGLPSDRFSAERTGGSVSTLTIQRTQQEDSAVYLCASSPVGGGAYNEQFFGPGTRLTVL.